This TCR beta chain was recorded in a study of T-cell reconstitution after alpha-beta-depleted transplantation in children. Study outcomes and limitations: Newly produced T cells mostly accounted for T-cell counts and diversity one year post-transplant. After transplant, high TCRbeta diversity at day 60 in some patients arose from surviving recipient T cells and thymic progenitors. Reportedly, only several hundred clones from non-depleted graft cells drove alpha-beta T-cell counts at about two months.

The library targeted TCRbeta and was prepared with unique molecular identifiers. In TCRdb, the PCR reads were re-called with MiXCR into one record per CDR3 protein. The profile shows about 610,000 distinct CDR3 sequences, 27% of them singletons. A note on this clonotype: Its antigen is currently unknown.

Germline V gene sequence: CDR1 KGHSH, CDR2 LQKENI. With 3 bases removed from V and 5 bases from J, the gap between germline ends came to 14 bases. The CDR3 contains 14 residues. This chain links TRBV18 with TRBJ2-7, with D tentatively TRBD1 (6 bases). Sequenced here: PBMCs, sampled before TCRalphabeta/CD19-depleted stem cell transplant. This receptor was identified in a boy younger than two with Wiskott-Aldrich syndrome, due to receive a stem cell transplant. CDR3: CASSPKTGIDEQYF. In DNA form, the CDR3 reads TGTGCCAGCTCACCTAAGACAGGTATCGACGAGCAGTACTTC.